This TCR beta chain was sequenced for a study of T cell responses to AZD1222 COVID-19 vaccine. Study background: Second-dose intervals of approximately 4 or approximately 12 weeks were pooled.

In regard to this clone: Its antigen remains unidentified.

General observations from the study: Only a handful of AZD1222 recipients, more than 5 in all, had baseline seropositivity. Unmutated variant regions are reportedly the target of nearly half of TCRs that are spike-specific. Spike-specific TCR breadth and depth rose after two AZD1222 doses.

There are 15 residues in the CDR3. With 7 bases removed from V and 2 bases from J, the gap between germline ends came to 19 bases. The germline CDR1 and CDR2 sequences are SGHDT and YYEEEE. Clones were read by immunoSEQ multiplex PCR, and TCRdb kept only the in-frame ones, dropping some. Among about 59,000 clones listed, about four fifths were seen once. The genes are TRBV5-6 and TRBJ2-7, with D perhaps being TRBD1 or TRBD2 (7 bases each). The receptor's source is an adult in good health. Sample: peripheral blood, taken on day 0 of AZD1222 vaccination. Written as DNA, the CDR3 is TGTGCCAGCTCTCCGTGGGAGGGGGCTCCCTACGAGCAGTACTTC. Translating it yields CASSPWEGAPYEQYF.